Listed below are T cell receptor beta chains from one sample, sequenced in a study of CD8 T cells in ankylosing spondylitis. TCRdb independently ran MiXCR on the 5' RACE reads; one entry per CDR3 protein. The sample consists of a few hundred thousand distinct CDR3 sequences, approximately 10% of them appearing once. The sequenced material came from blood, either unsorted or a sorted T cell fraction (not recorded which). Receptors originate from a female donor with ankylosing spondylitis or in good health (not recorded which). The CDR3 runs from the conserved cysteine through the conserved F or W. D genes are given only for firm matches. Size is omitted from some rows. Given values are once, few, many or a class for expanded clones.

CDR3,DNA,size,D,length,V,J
CASSIRGQGWSYNEQFF,TGTGCCAGTAGTATCAGGGGACAGGGGTGGTCCTACAATGAGCAGTTCTTC,NA,TRBD1,17,TRBV19,TRBJ2-1
CASSPQENTGELFF,TGTGCCAGCAGCCCCCAGGAGAACACCGGGGAGCTGTTTTTT,many,NA,14,TRBV12-3/TRBV12-4,TRBJ2-2
CAISEIPSGAYEQYF,TGTGCCATCAGTGAGATCCCCAGCGGAGCGTACGAGCAGTACTTC,many,NA,15,TRBV10-3,TRBJ2-7
CASSYLGNQPQHF,TGTGCCAGCAGTTACCTGGGCAATCAGCCCCAGCATTTT,many,NA,13,TRBV6-6,TRBJ1-5
CSAPGSGAYEQYF,TGCAGTGCTCCGGGTAGCGGAGCCTACGAGCAGTACTTC,few,NA,13,TRBV20-1,TRBJ2-7
CSVSQDSYEQYF,TGCAGCGTCTCACAGGACAGCTACGAGCAGTACTTC,many,NA,12,TRBV29-1,TRBJ2-7
CASSFLGTGVSYNEQFF,TGCGCCAGCAGCTTCCTCGGTACGGGAGTATCCTACAATGAGCAGTTCTTC,few,NA,17,TRBV5-1,TRBJ2-1
CASSLGTDYNEQFF,TGTGCTAGCAGCTTAGGGACGGATTACAATGAGCAGTTCTTC,many,NA,14,TRBV7-7,TRBJ2-1
CAISSTLDTEAFF,TGTGCCATCAGTAGCACTCTGGACACTGAAGCTTTCTTT,many,NA,13,TRBV10-3,TRBJ1-1
CASSSGLAGAQETQYF,TGCGCCAGCAGCTCGGGACTAGCGGGGGCCCAAGAGACCCAGTACTTC,many,TRBD2,16,TRBV5-1,TRBJ2-5
CSVASSGKKNEKLFF,TGCAGCGTTGCATCCAGTGGCAAGAAGAATGAAAAACTGTTTTTT,many,NA,15,TRBV29-1,TRBJ1-4
CSVEDGLGAGTEAFF,TGCAGCGTTGAAGATGGGCTGGGGGCAGGTACTGAAGCTTTCTTT,NA,NA,15,TRBV29-1,TRBJ1-1
CASSIGGGLNEKLFF,TGTGCCAGCAGTATAGGGGGGGGACTTAATGAAAAACTGTTTTTT,many,NA,15,TRBV12-3/TRBV12-4,TRBJ1-4
CASSLQGQSNQPQHF,TGTGCCAGCAGTTTGCAGGGACAGAGCAATCAGCCCCAGCATTTT,many,TRBD1,15,TRBV12-3/TRBV12-4,TRBJ1-5
CASSLAPGLSEAFF,TGTGCCAGCAGCTTAGCGCCGGGACTGTCTGAAGCTTTCTTT,few,NA,14,TRBV11-2,TRBJ1-1
CASSLWNTEAFF,TGCGCCAGCAGCTTGTGGAACACTGAAGCTTTCTTT,many,NA,12,TRBV5-1,TRBJ1-1
CATSDLRGSARRERLSTDTQYF,TGTGCCACCAGTGATTTGCGTGGCTCCGCGCGGCGGGAGCGATTAAGCACAGATACGCAGTATTTT,NA,TRBD2,22,TRBV24-1,TRBJ2-3
CASSLGTWSNYEQYF,TGTGCCAGCAGCCTAGGTACTTGGAGCAACTACGAGCAGTACTTC,few,NA,15,TRBV27,TRBJ2-7
CSARAGGLNTEAFF,TGCAGTGCTAGGGCAGGGGGCTTGAACACTGAAGCTTTCTTT,many,TRBD1,14,TRBV20-1,TRBJ1-1
CASTRDRSNQPQHF,TGTGCCAGCACCCGGGACAGGAGCAATCAGCCCCAGCATTTT,NA,TRBD1,14,TRBV2,TRBJ1-5
CASSSRRGLEAHEQFF,TGTGCCAGCAGCTCCCGAAGGGGACTAGAGGCCCATGAGCAGTTCTTC,few,TRBD2,16,TRBV7-9,TRBJ2-1
CASSSQGTGVSTDTQYF,TGTGCCAGCAGCAGCCAAGGGACGGGCGTTAGCACAGATACGCAGTATTTT,NA,NA,17,TRBV9,TRBJ2-3
CASSQDGGDQPQHF,TGCGCCAGCAGCCAAGACGGGGGGGATCAGCCCCAGCATTTT,many,NA,14,TRBV4-3,TRBJ1-5
CSVVRGPTEAFF,TGCAGCGTCGTCAGGGGGCCGACTGAAGCTTTCTTT,many,TRBD1,12,TRBV29-1,TRBJ1-1
CSATQELGRNSPLHF,TGCAGTGCTACCCAGGAGCTGGGGCGCAATTCACCCCTCCACTTT,many,NA,15,TRBV20-1,TRBJ1-6
CASSQGRRFSYNEQFF,TGTGCCAGCAGCCAAGGAAGGAGATTCTCCTACAATGAGCAGTTCTTC,NA,NA,16,TRBV14,TRBJ2-1
CSGLWGANTGELFF,TGCAGTGGTCTTTGGGGGGCGAACACCGGGGAGCTGTTTTTT,many,NA,14,TRBV20-1,TRBJ2-2
CASSLLFSGSQTQYF,TGTGCCAGCAGCTTACTGTTTTCAGGGTCACAGACCCAGTACTTC,many,NA,15,TRBV11-2,TRBJ2-5
CSSRGRAVSYNEQFF,TGCAGTTCGAGGGGTCGGGCTGTTTCCTACAATGAGCAGTTCTTC,few,NA,15,TRBV20-1,TRBJ2-1
CSAAQGINQPQHF,TGCAGTGCGGCACAGGGTATCAATCAGCCCCAGCATTTT,many,NA,13,TRBV20-1,TRBJ1-5
CSAGAQFRRYEQYF,TGCAGTGCTGGGGCACAGTTTCGACGCTACGAGCAGTACTTC,many,NA,14,TRBV20-1,TRBJ2-7
CASSPYILAGALQETQYF,TGTGCCAGCAGCCCATACATACTAGCGGGGGCCCTCCAAGAGACCCAGTACTTC,few,TRBD2,18,TRBV3-1,TRBJ2-5
CASTHDTGTSAKGGQFF,TGTGCCAGTACCCACGATACCGGGACTAGCGCGAAGGGGGGGCAGTTCTTC,many,TRBD2,17,TRBV7-2,TRBJ2-1
CASSLEGLGDYGYTF,TGCGCCAGCAGCTTGGAAGGACTCGGGGACTATGGCTACACCTTC,NA,NA,15,TRBV5-1,TRBJ1-2
CSVRDRGPATEAFF,TGCAGCGTGAGGGACAGGGGGCCTGCAACTGAAGCTTTCTTT,many,TRBD1,14,TRBV29-1,TRBJ1-1
CSARDPAYEQYF,TGCAGTGCTAGAGATCCGGCTTACGAGCAGTACTTC,many,NA,12,TRBV20-1,TRBJ2-7
CASSRLAEHPYEQYF,TGTGCCAGCAGCCGTCTAGCGGAACATCCCTACGAGCAGTACTTC,many,TRBD2,15,TRBV7-9,TRBJ2-7
CASSPPGREPYYEQYF,TGTGCCAGCAGTCCGCCGGGGCGGGAGCCTTACTACGAGCAGTACTTC,many,TRBD2,16,TRBV27,TRBJ2-7
CASSAYLQRSYNEQFF,TGTGCCAGCAGCGCATATTTACAGAGGAGCTACAATGAGCAGTTCTTC,NA,NA,16,TRBV9,TRBJ2-1
CASSLEATSLTDTQYF,TGTGCCAGCAGCTTAGAGGCGACTTCCCTCACAGATACGCAGTATTTT,many,NA,16,TRBV7-2,TRBJ2-3
CASSPASGGELFF,TGTGCCAGCTCACCAGCAAGTGGCGGGGAGCTGTTTTTT,NA,NA,13,TRBV18,TRBJ2-2
CASSLGLQGYSGNTIYF,TGTGCCAGCAGCTTGGGCTTACAGGGTTACTCTGGAAACACCATATATTTT,many,NA,17,TRBV5-6,TRBJ1-3
CASSPLVGNTIYF,TGCGCCAGCAGCCCCCTGGTTGGAAACACCATATATTTT,NA,NA,13,TRBV5-1,TRBJ1-3
CSVEGAFYEQYF,TGCAGCGTTGAAGGGGCCTTCTACGAGCAGTACTTC,NA,NA,12,TRBV29-1,TRBJ2-7
CASRMKPLYGYTF,TGTGCCAGCAGGATGAAACCCCTCTACGGCTACACCTTC,NA,NA,13,TRBV6-1,TRBJ1-2
CASSEGALWITDTQYF,TGTGCCAGCAGTGAAGGGGCCTTATGGATTACAGATACGCAGTATTTT,few,NA,16,TRBV2,TRBJ2-3
CSARGPLDRGHEQYF,TGCAGTGCTAGGGGCCCCCTCGACAGGGGTCACGAGCAGTACTTC,few,TRBD1,15,TRBV20-1,TRBJ2-7
CSASGPSGGEDTQYF,TGCAGTGCTAGCGGGCCGTCAGGGGGCGAGGATACGCAGTATTTT,many,TRBD1,15,TRBV20-1,TRBJ2-3
CASSIDRGYNEQFF,TGTGCCAGTAGTATAGATCGGGGTTACAATGAGCAGTTCTTC,many,NA,14,TRBV19,TRBJ2-1
CASSFWTGGEGAFF,TGCGCCAGCAGCTTTTGGACAGGGGGCGAAGGAGCTTTCTTT,few,TRBD1,14,TRBV5-1,TRBJ1-1
CASSDTPGGGTEAFF,TGTGCCAGCAGTGACACACCGGGGGGAGGCACTGAAGCTTTCTTT,many,NA,15,TRBV25-1,TRBJ1-1
CAWRTASYEQYF,TGTGCCTGGAGGACAGCCTCCTACGAGCAGTACTTC,once,NA,12,TRBV30,TRBJ2-7